This TCR beta chain stems from a study of Ad26.COV2.S vaccination and SARS-CoV-2 variants. A note on this clone: Its matching antigen is unknown.

The treatment denotes: roughly 19 received Ad26.COV2.S at low or high dose, single or two shots; about 5 received placebo; per-sample allocation not given. Repertoires come from day 63 after the first vaccine or placebo injection. This Boston cohort included adults aged 18-55 years. TCRdb's copy holds only in-frame clones and misses some; the assay was immunoSEQ multiplex PCR. The sample has about 460,000 clones, roughly 87% seen once. The V end was cut by 3 bases, the J end by 7 bases, with 12 bases between. Germline-derived CDR1 and CDR2 are KGHSH and LQKENI. The CDR3 is 14 residues long. Findings and limits, study-wide: Higher spike-specific TCR breadth was found in vaccine recipients than in placebo recipients.

The J gene is TRBJ2-2, the V gene TRBV18; D is unclear. The source was peripheral blood, collected in a trial of Ad26.COV2.S vaccine versus placebo. This clonotype originated in a person between 18 and 65 years old who received the Ad26.COV2.S COVID-19 vaccine or a placebo. The DNA of the CDR3 is TGTGCCAGCTCACCGCAATGGGATAACGGGGAGCTGTTTTTT. It translates to CASSPQWDNGELFF.